This T cell receptor (beta chain) was sequenced during a study of shared clonotypes between healthy human individuals. About the study: The study used three CD4 naive, three CD4 memory, two CD8 naive and one CD8 memory plate per donor. Study-wide findings and caveats: All-four-donor shared clonotypes had higher generation probabilities than non-shared clonotypes did.

Assay execution took place at the deep level. The authors distributed each subset's genomic DNA evenly over several immunoSEQ plates. Method: immunoSEQ multiplex PCR; TCRdb's copy keeps in-frame clones and lacks some. This table holds a few million clones, 85% to 95% found once. Concerning this clone: Its antigen is undetermined.

This CDR3 is 12 amino acids long. V gave up 10 bases and J gave up 8 bases, with 17 bases separating them. Germline V CDR1 and CDR2: ENHRY, SYGVKD. The receptor comes from a man younger than 35 in good health. Some clones in this sample may be carry-over from other donors' samples. The source material was naive CD4+ T cells from PBMCs. Sample subset: CD45RA+ positively selected. The chain has TRBV10-3 and TRBJ1-2; TRBD1 is a possible D gene (6 bases). In DNA, the CDR3 is TGTGCCAGCCGACAGGAGGCGAGCGGCTACACCTTC. Translation gives CASRQEASGYTF.